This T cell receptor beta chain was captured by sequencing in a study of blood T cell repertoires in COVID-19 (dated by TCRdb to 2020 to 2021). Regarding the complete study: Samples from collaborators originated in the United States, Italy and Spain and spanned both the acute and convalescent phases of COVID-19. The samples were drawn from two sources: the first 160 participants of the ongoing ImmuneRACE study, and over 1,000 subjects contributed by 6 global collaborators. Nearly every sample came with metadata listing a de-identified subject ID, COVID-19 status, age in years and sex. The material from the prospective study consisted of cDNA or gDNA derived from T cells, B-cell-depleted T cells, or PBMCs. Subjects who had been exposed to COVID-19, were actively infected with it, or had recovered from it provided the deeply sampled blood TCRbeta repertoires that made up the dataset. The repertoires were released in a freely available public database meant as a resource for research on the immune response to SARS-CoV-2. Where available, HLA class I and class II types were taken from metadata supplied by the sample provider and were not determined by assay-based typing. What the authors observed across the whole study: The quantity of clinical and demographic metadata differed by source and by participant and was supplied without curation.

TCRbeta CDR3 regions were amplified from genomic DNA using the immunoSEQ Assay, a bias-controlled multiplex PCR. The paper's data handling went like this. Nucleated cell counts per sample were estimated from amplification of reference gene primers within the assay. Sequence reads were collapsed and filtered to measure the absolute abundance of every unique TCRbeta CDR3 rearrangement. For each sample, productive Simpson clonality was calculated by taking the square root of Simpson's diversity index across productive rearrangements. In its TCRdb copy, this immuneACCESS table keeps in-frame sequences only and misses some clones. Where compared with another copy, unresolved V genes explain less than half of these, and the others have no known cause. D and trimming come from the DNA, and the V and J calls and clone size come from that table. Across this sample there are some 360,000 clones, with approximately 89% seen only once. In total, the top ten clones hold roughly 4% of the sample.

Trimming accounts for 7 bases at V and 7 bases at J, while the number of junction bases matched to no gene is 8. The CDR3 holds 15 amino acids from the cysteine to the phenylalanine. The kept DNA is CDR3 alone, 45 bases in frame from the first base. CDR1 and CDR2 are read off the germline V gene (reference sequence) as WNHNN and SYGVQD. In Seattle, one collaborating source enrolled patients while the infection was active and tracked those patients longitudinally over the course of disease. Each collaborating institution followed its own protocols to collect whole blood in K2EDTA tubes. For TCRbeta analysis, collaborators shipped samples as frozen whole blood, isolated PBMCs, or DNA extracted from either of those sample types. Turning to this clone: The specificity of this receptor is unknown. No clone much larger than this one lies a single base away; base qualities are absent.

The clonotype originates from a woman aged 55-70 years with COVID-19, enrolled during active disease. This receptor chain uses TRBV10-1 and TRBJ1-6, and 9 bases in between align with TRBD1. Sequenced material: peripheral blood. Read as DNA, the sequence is TGCGCCAGCACCCTGGACAGGGGAGAGAATTCACCCCTCCACTTT. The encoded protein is CASTLDRGENSPLHF.